A single sample is the source of the 17 T cell receptor beta chains below, sequenced in a study of cytomegalovirus exposure and HLA in healthy donors. PCR employed 60 Vbeta and 13 Jbeta primers. TCRdb keeps only in-frame clones here, not all; method: immunoSEQ multiplex PCR. The top ten hold 3% to 5% of the sample, which has more than 110,000 clones, around 79% seen once. Sequencing was carried out using PBMCs. These TCRs come from a male donor in good health and CMV-seronegative.

The chain couples TRBV5-1 to TRBJ2-3; 14 bases are a match to TRBD2. Germline V gives CDR1 SGHRS, CDR2 YFSETQ. V lost 4 bases and J lost 2; bases outside the gene matches: 6. The CDR3 is made up of 17 amino acids. The CDR3 region is CASSLWTSGGNTDTQYF. The CDR3 nucleotides are TGCGCCAGCAGCCTATGGACTAGCGGGGGGAACACAGATACGCAGTATTTT.

CDR3 amino acids: CASSQGRSAGGNLNTGELFF. CDR3 DNA sequence: TGTGCCAGCAGCCAAGGACGTTCGGCAGGGGGTAACTTAAACACCGGGGAGCTGTTTTTT. This sequence joins TRBV14 and TRBJ2-2; 7 bases align to TRBD1. V shed 1 base, J shed 2 bases, and the junction held 16 bases outside the gene matches. This CDR3 has 20 residues. Germline CDR1 reads SGHDN; CDR2 reads FVKESK.

The chain couples TRBV6-6 to TRBJ2-1, with unresolved D. Germline-derived CDR1 and CDR2 are MNHNY and SVGAGI (reference sequence). V lost 7 bases, J lost 0 bases, and 7 bases lay in between. This CDR3 region has 13 residues. This CDR3 is CASTLSSYNEQFF. CDR3 nucleotides: TGTGCCAGCACGTTGAGCTCCTACAATGAGCAGTTCTTC.

This clone was detected only once. The V call is TRBV19, the J call TRBJ1-2, with 9 nucleotides matching TRBD1. Trimming removed 7 bases from V and 0 bases from J; junction bases left unmatched: 9. Germline CDR1 reads LNHDA; CDR2 reads SQIVND (reference sequence). CDR3 length: 16 residues. The CDR3 DNA follows: TGTGCCAGTAACCTCGGACAGGGGAGGGCTAACTATGGCTACACCTTC. Amino acid sequence: CASNLGQGRANYGYTF.

This clone was found a few times. The V gene is TRBV6-5, the J gene TRBJ1-5; possibly TRBD1 for D (5 bases). The CDR3 runs 15 residues. Per germline, CDR1 MNHEY and CDR2 SVGAGI. V lost 6 bases and J lost 5, with 17 bases in between. The CDR3 bases are TGTGCCAGCAGCAGTTATTGGGGAGGGGATCAGCCCCAGCATTTT. It yields the protein CASSSYWGGDQPQHF.

This rearrangement joins TRBV4-2 to TRBJ2-1; D unclear. CDR1 and CDR2 from the germline V gene are LGHNA and YNFKEQ. CDR3 length: 15 residues. Trimming pared 0 bases from V and 2 bases from J, leaving 8 bases between. CDR3 region: CASSQEAGAYNEQFF. The CDR3 region has the DNA TGTGCCAGCAGCCAAGAAGCAGGTGCCTACAATGAGCAGTTCTTC.

This clone was observed a few times. The genes are TRBV30 and TRBJ2-7; D unclear. The CDR3 is made up of 11 amino acids. Trimming removed 5 bases from V and 4 bases from J, with 9 bases in between. Germline lookup yields CDR1 GTSNPN and CDR2 SVGIG (reference sequence). The CDR3 here is CAWGSRYEQYF. CDR3 nucleotide sequence: TGTGCCTGGGGGTCGCGGTACGAGCAGTACTTC.

The chain links TRBV5-4 to TRBJ2-7; tentatively, D is TRBD2 (5 bases). The CDR3 sequence is 15 residues long. Looked up from germline, CDR1 is SGHNT and CDR2 is YYREEE (reference sequence). Trimming shortened V by 0 bases and J by 0 bases, and 10 bases separated the two germline ends. The CDR3 nucleotides read TGTGCCAGCAGCTTGGGGCTAGGGAGCTCCTACGAGCAGTACTTC. Protein: CASSLGLGSSYEQYF.

The chain employs TRBV12-5 and TRBJ1-5; possibly TRBD1 for D (5 bases). CDR3 length: 16 residues. CDR1 and CDR2 from the germline V gene are LGHNT and FRNRAP. The V gene lost 0 bases and the J gene lost 6 bases, with 15 bases spanning the gap. The CDR3 here is CASGLVLGGYGQPQHF. The DNA of the CDR3 is TGTGCTAGTGGTTTGGTACTTGGGGGGTACGGTCAGCCCCAGCATTTT.

The chain couples TRBV14 to TRBJ2-7, with 10 bases aligning to TRBD2. The CDR3 has 14 residues. Trimming took 4 bases from V and 3 from J; bases not matched to a gene: 3. The germline gives CDR1 SGHDN, CDR2 FVKESK. In DNA, the CDR3 is TGTGCCAGCAGCCCAAGGACTAGCGGCTACGAGCAGTACTTC. It codes for CASSPRTSGYEQYF.

In regard to this clone: An end of the junction differs from the germline gene, which may be a read error. The chain joins TRBV7-9 to TRBJ1-1; D is unclear. Germline loops: CDR1 SEHNR, CDR2 FQNEAQ (reference sequence). CDR3 length: 13 residues. This CDR3 reads CSSSPGTNTEAFF. The CDR3 DNA is TGTTCCAGCAGCCCAGGTACGAACACTGAAGCTTTCTTT.

This chain links TRBV7-9 with TRBJ1-1; D remains ambiguous. The V end lost 3 bases, the J end lost 3 bases, and 11 bases lay between the germline ends. The CDR3 consists of 14 residues. Germline V gives CDR1 SEHNR, CDR2 FQNEAQ (reference sequence). This CDR3 is CASSFPGSHTEAFF. The CDR3 DNA reads TGTGCCAGCAGCTTCCCCGGGAGTCACACTGAAGCTTTCTTT.

The rearrangement links TRBV27 to TRBJ1-5; TRBD1 matches at 11 bases. The germline CDR1 and CDR2 sequences are MNHEY and SMNVEV (reference sequence). The length of the CDR3 is 16 residues. V was clipped by 4 bases and J by 4 bases; unmatched bases: 6. The CDR3 DNA is TGTGCCAGCAGTTCCGGGACAGGGGGTGCGAATCAGCCCCAGCATTTT. Its translation is CASSSGTGGANQPQHF.

This clone showed up just a few times. This chain uses TRBV5-1 with TRBJ2-2, with D possibly being TRBD1 (5 bases). V lost 3 bases, J lost 4 bases, and 10 bases lay in between. Germline V gene sequence: CDR1 SGHRS, CDR2 YFSETQ. This CDR3 is 14 amino acids long. The CDR3: CASSSRQSTGELFF. Written as DNA, the CDR3 is TGCGCCAGCAGCTCCCGACAGTCCACCGGGGAGCTGTTTTTT.

The rearrangement joins TRBV19 to TRBJ1-2; 7 bases fit TRBD1. The CDR3 totals 15 residues. V lost 2 bases, J lost 3 bases, and 6 bases stayed unmatched. Germline CDR1 is LNHDA and CDR2 is SQIVND (reference sequence). The CDR3 DNA follows: TGTGCCAGTAGTATACCAAGACAGGGCCACTATGGCTACACCTTC. The encoded protein is CASSIPRQGHYGYTF.

This chain uses TRBV27 with TRBJ2-1; the match to TRBD2 covers 11 bases. This CDR3 has 15 amino acids. The V and J ends lost 3 bases and 6 bases, in that order; junction bases with no gene match: 4. The V gene's germline CDR1 is MNHEY and CDR2 SMNVEV (reference sequence). The CDR3 reads CASSLGTSGINEQFF. DNA of the CDR3: TGTGCCAGCAGTTTGGGGACTAGCGGCATCAATGAGCAGTTCTTC.

The gene calls are TRBV7-9 and TRBJ2-7; 9 nucleotides match TRBD1. There are 17 residues in the CDR3. Per germline, CDR1 SEHNR and CDR2 FQNEAQ (reference sequence). V shed 5 bases, J shed 5 bases, and the junction held 16 bases outside the gene matches. The DNA of the CDR3 is TGTGCCAGCAGCCACCGCAGAGGGACAGGGAGTGGGAACGAGCAGTACTTC. Protein: CASSHRRGTGSGNEQYF.